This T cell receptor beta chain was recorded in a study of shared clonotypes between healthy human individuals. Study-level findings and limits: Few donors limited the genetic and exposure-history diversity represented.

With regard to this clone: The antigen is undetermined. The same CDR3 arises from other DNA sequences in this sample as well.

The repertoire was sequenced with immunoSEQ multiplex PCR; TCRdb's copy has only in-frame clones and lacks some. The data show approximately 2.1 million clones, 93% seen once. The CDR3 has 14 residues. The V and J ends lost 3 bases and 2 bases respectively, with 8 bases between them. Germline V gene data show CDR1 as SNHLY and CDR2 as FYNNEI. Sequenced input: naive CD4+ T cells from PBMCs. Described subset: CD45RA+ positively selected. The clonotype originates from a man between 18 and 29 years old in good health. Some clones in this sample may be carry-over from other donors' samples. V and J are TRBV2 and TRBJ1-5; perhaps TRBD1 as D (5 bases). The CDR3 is CASSDREGNQPQHF. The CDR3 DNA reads TGTGCCAGCAGTGACAGGGAAGGCAATCAGCCCCAGCATTTT.